Described below is a single T cell receptor (beta chain) sequence and its context. The CDR3 is 13 amino acids. CDR1 and CDR2 from the germline V gene are SGHRS and YFSETQ. V lost 0 bases, J lost 6 bases, and 7 bases lay in between. Repertoires were generated with immunoSEQ multiplex PCR, while TCRdb's copy carries only in-frame clones and drops some. The sample carries 2 million to 2.5 million clones, around 90% recorded once. The sample is drawn from a study of shared clonotypes between healthy human individuals. The chain joins TRBV5-1 to TRBJ2-1, with D unresolved. The source of this sequence is a man aged 18 to 35 in good health. Some clones in this sample may be carry-over from other donors' samples. Source material: naive CD4+ T cells from PBMCs. Documented subset: CD45RA+ positively selected. DNA of the CDR3: TGCGCCAGCAGCTTGGGACGGAGCAATGAGCAGTTCTTC. Protein product: CASSLGRSNEQFF.